Below, 19 T cell receptor beta chains from the same sample are listed, as sequenced in a study of early T cells in non-severe SARS-CoV-2 infection. Using its own MiXCR run on the 5' RACE reads, TCRdb lists one record per CDR3 protein. The table shows some 30,000 distinct CDR3 sequences, with approximately 9.2% occurring only once. Sequenced: whole blood. Receptors were obtained from an adult who was a healthcare worker with PCR-confirmed SARS-CoV-2 infection or an uninfected control (not recorded which).

This chain uses TRBV7-2 with TRBJ1-1; a possible D gene is TRBD1 (5 bases). The V and J ends lost 6 bases and 6 bases respectively, with 11 bases between them. Germline CDR1 is SGHTA and CDR2 is FQGNSA. The CDR3 extends over 12 amino acids. CDR3 protein: CASRAGPPEAFF. Here the CDR3 DNA reads TGTGCCAGCAGGGCGGGGCCACCTGAAGCTTTCTTT.

This clonotype came up many times. V usage is TRBV27 and J usage is TRBJ1-5, with D uncertain. The CDR3 is 14 residues long. Germline CDR1 MNHEY, CDR2 SMNVEV (reference sequence). V was cut by 1 base and J by 7 bases, with 11 bases left in between. The CDR3 loop is CASSLFPLNQPQHF. CDR3 sequence (DNA): TGTGCCAGCAGTTTATTCCCGTTAAACCAGCCCCAGCATTTT.

This chain uses TRBV18 with TRBJ2-5, with D tentatively TRBD1 (6 bases). From germline, CDR1 is KGHSH and CDR2 LQKENI. With 6 bases removed from V and 2 bases from J, the gap between germline ends came to 10 bases. The CDR3 loop spans 13 amino acids. This CDR3 is CASSAGTQETQYF. The CDR3 nucleotides read TGTGCCAGCTCGGCCGGGACACAAGAGACCCAGTACTTC.

This clonotype was seen many times. V usage is TRBV10-2 and J usage is TRBJ2-1; TRBD2 matches 14 bases. There are 13 residues in the CDR3. Germline values: CDR1 WSHSY, CDR2 SAAADI. V was pared by 10 bases and J by 9 bases, with 5 bases of the junction left unmatched. This CDR3 is CAIGLAGGTEQFF. For the CDR3, the DNA is TGCGCCATCGGACTAGCGGGGGGTACTGAGCAGTTCTTC.

This clonotype was counted many times. V and J are TRBV5-1 and TRBJ2-3; the D gene is possibly TRBD1 (5 bases). Germline loops: CDR1 SGHRS, CDR2 YFSETQ. There are 13 residues in the CDR3. V lost 4 bases, J lost 3 bases, and 9 bases lay in between. The CDR3 DNA sequence: TGCGCCAGCAGCATTGACAGTACAGATACGCAGTATTTT. As protein: CASSIDSTDTQYF.

This clonotype showed up many times. The chain uses TRBV14 and TRBJ1-6; the match to TRBD1 covers 9 bases. CDR1 and CDR2 from the germline V gene are SGHDN and FVKESK. V dropped 4 bases and J dropped 10; count of bases not matched to a gene: 8. The CDR3 contains 15 residues. The CDR3 region is CASSPWDREKSPLHF. The CDR3 region has the DNA TGTGCCAGCAGCCCCTGGGACAGGGAGAAATCACCCCTCCACTTT.

The rearrangement joins TRBV7-3 to TRBJ1-1, with 9 bases aligning to TRBD1. CDR1 and CDR2 from the germline V gene are SGHTA and FQGTGA. The V segment lost 4 bases and the J segment 6 bases; nucleotides outside the gene matches: 6. The CDR3 extends over 14 amino acids. DNA of the CDR3: TGTGCCAGCAGCTACGGGACAGGGAAGGCTGAAGCTTTCTTT. It specifies CASSYGTGKAEAFF.

The chain carries TRBV25-1 and TRBJ1-1; no clear D gene. The ends were cut back, 6 bases at V and 11 bases at J, with 13 bases in the middle. The CDR3 has 11 residues. The germline gives CDR1 MGHDK, CDR2 SYGVNS. The CDR3 coding sequence is TGTGCCAGCAGCGATCGGCCTAACGCTTTCTTT. Protein: CASSDRPNAFF.

This clonotype was seen at least ten times. The CDR3 DNA reads as TGTGCCAGCAGCTTAGGTGGGGGCAGGGACACTGAAGCTTTCTTT. Its protein product is CASSLGGGRDTEAFF. V and J are TRBV7-2 and TRBJ1-1; tentative D call: TRBD1 (6 bases). Trimming cost V 1 base and J 3 bases, with 12 bases left between them. Germline V gene sequence: CDR1 SGHTA, CDR2 FQGNSA. The CDR3 extends over 15 amino acids.

The table lists this clonotype with many counts. The chain links TRBV14 to TRBJ2-2, with TRBD1 matching over 8 bases. Germline V gene data show CDR1 as SGHDN and CDR2 as FVKESK. CDR3 length: 15 amino acids. V dropped 4 bases and J dropped 4; count of bases not matched to a gene: 5. CDR3 DNA: TGTGCCAGCAGCCTTAGGGGACAGGCCACCGGGGAGCTGTTTTTT. Protein product: CASSLRGQATGELFF. Looking up the rest from reference TRBV14 and TRBJ2-2 gives the full variable domain: EAGVTQFPSHSVIEKGQTVTLRCDPISGHDNLYWYRRVMGKEIKFLLHFVKESKQDESGMPNNRFLAERTGGTYSTLKVQPAELEDSGVYFCASSLRGQATGELFFGEGSRLTVL.

This clonotype was recorded many times. The rearrangement links TRBV11-1 to TRBJ1-3, with D unclear. Trimming left V 5 bases short and J 1 base short, with 9 bases between. The CDR3 runs to 14 residues. Germline-derived CDR1 and CDR2 are SGHAT and FQDESV (reference sequence). The CDR3 DNA reads as TGTGCCAGCAGCCGAGGGATGTCTGGAAACACCATATATTTT. It translates to CASSRGMSGNTIYF.

This clonotype showed up many times. This chain uses TRBV20-1 with TRBJ2-5, with a tentative D call TRBD1 (5 bases). The length of the CDR3 is 13 residues. Germline CDR1 reads DFQATT; CDR2 reads SNEGSKA (reference sequence). V was clipped by 6 bases and J by 2 bases, with 13 bases between them. CDR3 bases: TGCAGTGCCTCACACAGGAGTCAAGAGACCCAGTACTTC. Its protein is CSASHRSQETQYF.

This clonotype showed up just a few times. The gene calls are TRBV12-3 or TRBV12-4 and TRBJ1-4; no firm D call. With 3 bases removed from V and 7 bases from J, the gap between germline ends came to 3 bases. This CDR3 has 11 residues. Here the CDR3 reads CASSFLEKLFF. The CDR3 DNA reads as TGTGCCAGCAGTTTTCTTGAAAAACTGTTTTTT.

This clonotype has more than one count but fewer than ten. This rearrangement joins TRBV5-1 to TRBJ1-5, with D possibly being TRBD1 (5 bases). The length of the CDR3 is 15 residues. The V gene lost 3 bases and the J gene lost 1 base, with 11 bases spanning the gap. The germline V gene has CDR1 SGHRS and CDR2 YFSETQ. For the CDR3, the DNA is TGCGCCAGCAGCTCGGGGGTAGGAAGCAATCAGCCCCAGCATTTT. This encodes CASSSGVGSNQPQHF.

There are many counts of this clonotype. The J gene is TRBJ1-2, the V gene TRBV10-3; no definite D call. Germline V lookup: CDR1 ENHRY, CDR2 SYGVKD. The CDR3 loop spans 11 amino acids. Trimming cost V 8 bases and J 4 bases, with 8 bases left between them. CDR3 loop: CAIGGIYGYTF. CDR3 coding DNA: TGTGCCATCGGAGGGATCTATGGCTACACCTTC.

The chain employs TRBV7-3 and TRBJ2-3; weak D call: TRBD2 (6 bases). CDR1 and CDR2 from the germline V gene are SGHTA and FQGTGA. V was pared by 6 bases and J by 2 bases, with 15 bases between. The length of the CDR3 is 15 residues. The CDR3 DNA follows: TGTGCCAGCAGTTATGCGGGGCGAAACACAGATACGCAGTATTTT. Translation: CASSYAGRNTDTQYF.

In this sample, this clonotype turned up many times. The gene calls are TRBV14 and TRBJ1-4; D gene ambiguous. V lost 4 bases and J lost 10, with 10 bases in between. Germline values: CDR1 SGHDN, CDR2 FVKESK. The CDR3 consists of 12 residues. The CDR3 DNA follows: TGTGCCAGCAGCCCCTTCGGGGTAAAACTGTTTTTT. Residues: CASSPFGVKLFF.

The CDR3 nucleotides read TGTGCCACCAGTGGGCCCGGATCTGCGACTTCAAGCTATGGCTACACCTTC. It specifies CATSGPGSATSSYGYTF. This chain connects TRBV24-1 to TRBJ1-2, with D uncertain. CDR3 length: 17 residues. The germline CDR1 and CDR2 sequences are KGHDR and SFDVKD. The germline V and J ends were trimmed by 5 bases and 4 bases, with 22 bases remaining between them.

V is TRBV25-1 and J is TRBJ2-2; D is unclear. This CDR3 spans 13 amino acids. Trimming removed 3 bases at V and 1 base at J, with 3 bases between. Germline CDR1 is MGHDK and CDR2 is SYGVNS. CDR3 sequence reads: CASSDMNTGELFF. Here the CDR3 DNA reads TGTGCCAGCAGTGATATGAACACCGGGGAGCTGTTTTTT.